The 15 T cell receptor beta chains in this list originate from one sample, sequenced in a study of early T cells in non-severe SARS-CoV-2 infection. TCRdb recomputed calls from the 5' RACE reads with MiXCR, one row per CDR3 protein. This sample has roughly 100,000 distinct CDR3 sequences, with about 12% found just once. Sequencing was performed on whole blood. These receptors all come from an adult who was a healthcare worker with PCR-confirmed SARS-CoV-2 infection or an uninfected control (not recorded which).

This clonotype was picked up a small number of times. The chain employs TRBV18 and TRBJ1-1; no clear D gene. The V gene lost 3 bases and the J gene lost 3 bases, with 11 bases spanning the gap. The CDR3 is 14 residues long. Germline assignment: CDR1 KGHSH and CDR2 LQKENI. Here the CDR3 DNA reads TGTGCCAGCTCACCCAACTTAGGCGACACTGAAGCTTTCTTT. Translation gives CASSPNLGDTEAFF.

This clonotype turned up a few times. The chain carries TRBV5-1 and TRBJ2-3, with D perhaps TRBD2 (5 bases). The CDR3 is made up of 14 amino acids. V shed 4 bases and J shed 4 bases, with 13 bases lying between them. Germline V gives CDR1 SGHRS, CDR2 YFSETQ. The CDR3 coding sequence is TGCGCCAGCAGCGAGGGTCGTGGTCCAGATACGCAGTATTTT. Protein product: CASSEGRGPDTQYF.

This clonotype was seen ten or more times. CDR3 protein: CASRSAGGPSPDTQYF. In nucleotides, the CDR3 is TGTGCCAGCAGGTCAGCGGGAGGCCCCAGCCCAGATACGCAGTATTTT. This sequence joins TRBV7-2 and TRBJ2-3, with 9 positions matching TRBD2. After removal of 6 bases from V and 4 bases from J, the junction contained 11 bases not matched to a gene. The V gene's germline CDR1 is SGHTA and CDR2 FQGNSA. This CDR3 spans 16 amino acids.

This clonotype was counted ten times or more. This chain connects TRBV12-3 or TRBV12-4 to TRBJ1-1; no definite D call. The CDR3 loop spans 13 amino acids. Trimming cost V 4 bases and J 0 bases, with 6 bases left between them. This chain's CDR3 is CASSSAMNTEAFF. The CDR3 DNA sequence: TGTGCCAGCAGTTCAGCTATGAACACTGAAGCTTTCTTT.

There are a few counts of this clonotype. The rearrangement joins TRBV20-1 to TRBJ2-5; 12 nucleotides match TRBD2. The length of the CDR3 is 13 residues. Germline V lookup: CDR1 DFQATT, CDR2 SNEGSKA (reference sequence). V lost 6 bases to trimming and J lost 4 bases; unmatched junction nucleotides: 3. CDR3 in amino acids: CSARTSGTETQYF. In DNA, the CDR3 is TGCAGTGCCCGGACTAGCGGGACAGAGACCCAGTACTTC.

V and J are TRBV18 and TRBJ1-1; perhaps TRBD1 as D (6 bases). The CDR3 loop spans 13 amino acids. Germline V gives CDR1 KGHSH, CDR2 LQKENI. The V and J ends lost 5 bases and 11 bases respectively, with 18 bases between them. The CDR3 sequence: CASSYDRNRSAFF. The DNA of the CDR3 is TGTGCCAGCTCATACGACAGGAATCGCTCGGCTTTCTTT.

This clonotype was found many times. The genes are TRBV7-9 and TRBJ1-1; no firm D call. The CDR3 consists of 13 residues. CDR1 SEHNR and CDR2 FQNEAQ come from the germline V gene (reference sequence). Trimming removed 1 base from V and 1 base from J, with 4 bases in between. CDR3 region: CASSLEGNTEAFF. The CDR3 bases are TGTGCCAGCAGCTTAGAGGGGAACACTGAAGCTTTCTTT.

This chain joins TRBV5-8 and TRBJ1-2; D gene uncertain. Germline lookup yields CDR1 SGHTS and CDR2 YDEGEE. Trimming removed 0 bases at V and 6 bases at J, with 6 bases between. CDR3 length: 12 amino acids. The CDR3 here is CASSLDWDGYTF. DNA of the CDR3: TGTGCCAGCAGCTTGGATTGGGATGGCTACACCTTC.

This clonotype has only a few counts. The chain uses TRBV2 and TRBJ2-4, with a possible D match to TRBD2 (6 bases). The length of the CDR3 is 16 residues. Germline values: CDR1 SNHLY, CDR2 FYNNEI. The V end lost 6 bases, the J end lost 0 bases, and 15 bases lay between the germline ends. CDR3: CASREGLTLAKNIQYF. CDR3 DNA sequence: TGTGCCAGCAGGGAGGGACTGACCTTAGCCAAAAACATTCAGTACTTC. Filled out from reference TRBV2 and TRBJ2-4, the complete variable domain reads EPEVTQTPSHQVTQMGQEVILRCVPISNHLYFYWYRQILGQKVEFLVSFYNNEISEKSEIFDDQFSVERPDGSNFTLKIRSTKLEDSAMYFCASREGLTLAKNIQYFGAGTRLSVL.

This clonotype was observed many times. This sequence joins TRBV3-1 and TRBJ2-1; TRBD2 aligns across 12 bases. Per germline, CDR1 LGHDT and CDR2 YNNKEL (reference sequence). Trimming cost V 4 bases and J 9 bases; bases outside gene matches: 7. The CDR3 has 15 residues. CDR3 protein: CASSPGLAGSGEQFF. The CDR3 DNA sequence: TGTGCCAGCAGCCCAGGACTAGCGGGGTCGGGTGAGCAGTTCTTC.

This clonotype was observed at least ten times. This sequence joins TRBV20-1 and TRBJ2-3, with D possibly matching TRBD2 (6 bases). Between the trimmed V and J ends, which lost 0 bases and 1 base, there was a span of 14 bases. Germline lookup yields CDR1 DFQATT and CDR2 SNEGSKA (reference sequence). CDR3 length: 16 residues. The CDR3 DNA reads TGCAGTGCTAGAGATTTAGGGTGGGGGGGCACAGATACGCAGTATTTT. Its translation is CSARDLGWGGTDTQYF.

The CDR3 loop reads CASSSSGRGGTDTQYF. The DNA for the CDR3 is TGTGCCAGCAGCTCGAGCGGGAGGGGGGGCACAGATACGCAGTATTTT. This chain connects TRBV7-2 to TRBJ2-3, with 10 bases lining up with TRBD2. V lost 4 bases, J lost 1 base, and 5 bases stayed unmatched. This CDR3 spans 16 amino acids. Germline V lookup: CDR1 SGHTA, CDR2 FQGNSA.

This clonotype was counted at least ten times. V is TRBV11-2 and J is TRBJ2-7, with D tentatively TRBD1 (6 bases). CDR1 and CDR2 (germline): SGHAT, FQNNGV. The CDR3 spans 14 residues. Trimming shortened V by 4 bases and J by 1 base, and 11 bases separated the two germline ends. The CDR3 nucleotides are TGTGCCAGCAGCTCTACGCAGGGGTCCTACGAGCAGTACTTC. This sequence encodes CASSSTQGSYEQYF.

The chain joins TRBV7-2 to TRBJ2-7, with TRBD1 matching 7 bases. Trimming removed 6 bases from V and 6 bases from J; junction bases left unmatched: 5. CDR1 is SGHTA, CDR2 FQGNSA, per germline. The length of the CDR3 is 12 residues. CDR3 in DNA: TGTGCCAGCAGAGCACCAGGGGGCGAGCAGTACTTC. Amino acid sequence: CASRAPGGEQYF.

This clonotype has just a few counts. The J gene is TRBJ1-1, the V gene TRBV6-6; weak D call: TRBD1 (6 bases). The CDR3 extends over 15 amino acids. With 6 bases removed from V and 1 base from J, the gap between germline ends came to 15 bases. Germline lookup yields CDR1 MNHNY and CDR2 SVGAGI (reference sequence). The CDR3: CASSPRTVQNTEAFF. In DNA, the CDR3 is TGTGCCAGCAGCCCCCGGACAGTACAGAACACTGAAGCTTTCTTT.